This entry lists 27 T cell receptor beta chains sequenced from one sample in a study of blood T cell repertoires in COVID-19 (dated by TCRdb to 2020 to 2022). Library creation used the immunoSEQ multiplex PCR assay. As stored in TCRdb, this immuneACCESS dataset retains in-frame rearrangements with V and J assigned. A fraction of the clones does not appear; measured against another copy, unresolved V genes explain less than half of the discrepancy, and the remainder lacks a known reason. The sample table records 260,000 or so clones; roughly 85% of these occur just once. Together, the top ten hold 2.5% of the sample. Sequencing input: PBMCs or T cells enriched from blood (not recorded which). These receptors all stem from a woman aged 45-60 years who had recovered from COVID-19.

The chain has TRBV28 and TRBJ2-5, with D possibly matching TRBD1 (5 bases). Looked up from germline, CDR1 is MDHEN and CDR2 is SYDVKM. V gave up 5 bases and J gave up 2 bases, with 12 bases separating them. This CDR3 region has 14 residues. The CDR3 bases are TGTGCCAGCAGTATCGGTAACAGGCAAGAGACCCAGTACTTC. As protein: CASSIGNRQETQYF. Based on the CDR3 plus reference TRBV28 and TRBJ2-5, the full variable domain is DVKVTQSSRYLVKRTGEKVFLECVQDMDHENMFWYRQDPGLGLRLIYFSYDVKMKEKGDIPEGYSVSREKKERFSLILESASTNQTSMYLCASSIGNRQETQYFGPGTRLLVL.

The V gene is TRBV4-2, the J gene TRBJ1-1; D gene unclear. Per germline, CDR1 LGHNA and CDR2 YNFKEQ. The CDR3 covers 15 residues. Trimming removed 3 bases from V and 4 bases from J, with 15 bases in between. As DNA, the CDR3 is TGTGCCAGCAGCCATGACCGCTTAGGGAGCACTGAAGCTTTCTTT. This codes for CASSHDRLGSTEAFF.

This clone has just one count. The chain has TRBV6-7 and TRBJ1-2; D remains ambiguous. TRBV6-7 is placed among ORFs of uncertain function. Between the trimmed V and J ends, which lost 5 bases and 6 bases, there was a span of 16 bases. The CDR3 is 14 residues long. The CDR3 DNA reads as TGTGCCAGCAGTCGTAGCGCGCTGTGTGATGGCTACACCTTC. Its translation: CASSRSALCDGYTF.

The chain has TRBV11-2 and TRBJ2-1; 8 positions agree with TRBD2. The CDR3 sequence is 13 residues long. J was trimmed by 10 bases and V by 4 bases; bases with no gene match: 6. Per the germline V gene, CDR1 is SGHAT and CDR2 is FQNNGV. CDR3 sequence reads: CASSSLADQEQFF. In nucleotides, the CDR3 is TGTGCCAGCAGCTCACTAGCGGATCAAGAGCAGTTCTTC.

The V gene is TRBV6-2 or TRBV6-3, the J gene TRBJ2-7; TRBD1 aligns across 7 bases. The CDR3 runs 16 residues. Trimming removed 2 bases from V and 2 bases from J; junction bases left unmatched: 9. The germline CDR1 and CDR2 sequences are MNHEY and SVGEGT. Here the CDR3 reads CASSYVVGTDTYEQYF. In DNA form, the CDR3 reads TGTGCCAGCAGTTACGTTGTTGGGACAGACACCTACGAGCAGTACTTC.

The chain recombines TRBV3-1 (or the pseudogene TRBV3-2) with TRBJ1-2; no reliable D call. The ends were cut back, 4 bases at V and 4 bases at J, with 25 bases in the middle. Germline lookup yields CDR1 LGHDT and CDR2 YNNKEL (reference sequence). The CDR3 is 18 amino acids. The CDR3: CASSLKIRRDGFSYGYTF. CDR3 coding DNA: TGTGCCAGCAGCCTAAAGATCCGGCGTGACGGGTTTTCCTATGGCTACACCTTC.

The V gene is TRBV7-2, the J gene TRBJ2-3; 7 nucleotides line up with TRBD1. J was trimmed by 1 base and V by 6 bases; bases with no gene match: 7. Germline lookup yields CDR1 SGHTA and CDR2 FQGNSA. The CDR3 sequence is 15 residues long. The CDR3 protein is CASSPRGGRTDTQYF. For the CDR3, the DNA is TGTGCCAGCAGTCCTAGAGGGGGCCGCACAGATACGCAGTATTTT.

The V gene is TRBV5-1, the J gene TRBJ2-7, with 10 bases fitting TRBD2. The germline V gene has CDR1 SGHRS and CDR2 YFSETQ. CDR3 length: 15 residues. J gave up 4 bases and V 1 base, and 5 bases lay outside the gene matches. CDR3 loop: CASSLRAGGSYEQYF. CDR3 sequence (DNA): TGCGCCAGCAGCTTGAGAGCGGGAGGGTCGTACGAGCAGTACTTC.

The CDR3 DNA sequence: TGTGCCAGCAGCTGGGGACAGGGAGGGGAGACCCAGTACTTC. It codes for CASSWGQGGETQYF. This chain connects TRBV7-9 to TRBJ2-5, with 9 bases matching TRBD1. The CDR3 loop spans 14 amino acids. The trim removed 4 bases at V and 5 bases at J, leaving 5 bases unmatched. Per germline, CDR1 SEHNR and CDR2 FQNEAQ (reference sequence).

The chain combines TRBV5-1 with TRBJ2-7; D gene uncertain. V was shortened by 4 bases and J by 5 bases, with 13 bases between the two germline ends. The germline gives CDR1 SGHRS, CDR2 YFSETQ. This CDR3 comprises 13 residues. CDR3 protein: CASSDNLADEQYF. CDR3 in DNA: TGCGCCAGCAGCGACAATCTGGCAGACGAGCAGTACTTC.

This rearrangement joins TRBV14 to TRBJ2-5; weak D call: TRBD2 (5 bases). Germline CDR1 reads SGHDN; CDR2 reads FVKESK. There are 15 residues in the CDR3. Trimming left V 0 bases short and J 5 bases short, with 13 bases between. The DNA of the CDR3 is TGTGCCAGCAGCCAAGAATCTCTAAGGAGGGAGACCCAGTACTTC. It yields the protein CASSQESLRRETQYF.

The J gene is TRBJ2-1, the V gene TRBV7-9; D possibly corresponds to TRBD2 (6 bases). V was shortened by 10 bases and J by 7 bases, with 14 bases between the two germline ends. This CDR3 region has 12 residues. CDR1 is SEHNR, CDR2 FQNEAQ, per germline (reference sequence). In DNA, the CDR3 is TGTGCCAAGCAAAGGGCGGGGAATGAGCAGTTCTTC. Its translation is CAKQRAGNEQFF.

V gene TRBV19 combines with J gene TRBJ1-5; D ambiguous. The CDR3 has 17 residues. Trimming shortened V by 1 base and J by 2 bases, and 15 bases separated the two germline ends. Looked up from germline, CDR1 is LNHDA and CDR2 is SQIVND (reference sequence). CDR3 residues: CASSIARRGGGNQPQHF. CDR3 DNA sequence: TGTGCCAGTAGTATAGCCCGCCGTGGCGGCGGCAATCAGCCCCAGCATTTT. The variable domain in full, with the rest retrieved from reference TRBV19 and TRBJ1-5, is DGGITQSPKYLFRKEGQNVTLSCEQNLNHDAMYWYRQDPGQGLRLIYYSQIVNDFQKGDIAEGYSVSREKKESFPLTVTSAQKNPTAFYLCASSIARRGGGNQPQHFGDGTRLSIL.

The chain uses TRBV18 and TRBJ1-3; the D gene is possibly TRBD1 (5 bases). V was clipped by 2 bases and J by 0 bases, with 14 bases between them. The CDR3 has 17 residues. The germline gives CDR1 KGHSH, CDR2 LQKENI. DNA of the CDR3: TGTGCCAGCTCACCAGTCGAGTGGGGCTTCTCTGGAAACACCATATATTTT. As protein: CASSPVEWGFSGNTIYF.

The chain combines TRBV5-1 with TRBJ1-6; maybe TRBD1 (5 bases). Per the germline V gene, CDR1 is SGHRS and CDR2 is YFSETQ. V shed 1 base and J shed 5 bases, with 13 bases lying between them. The CDR3 has 16 amino acids. CDR3 nucleotides: TGCGCCAGCAGCTTGCGTTGGCGGGGGGATAATTCACCCCTCCACTTT. Its translation is CASSLRWRGDNSPLHF.

The chain recombines TRBV28 with TRBJ1-1, with D perhaps matching TRBD1 (6 bases). CDR3 length equals 16 residues. Trimming left V 7 bases short and J 0 bases short, with 18 bases between. Germline assignment: CDR1 MDHEN and CDR2 SYDVKM. The CDR3 nucleotides are TGTGCCAGCACGGGGGGGGGCCTTCCTATGAACACTGAAGCTTTCTTT. Translation: CASTGGGLPMNTEAFF.

This chain links TRBV10-2 with TRBJ2-1; 7 nucleotides line up with TRBD1. The germline CDR1 and CDR2 sequences are WSHSY and SAAADI. V shed 1 base, J shed 7 bases, and the junction held 4 bases outside the gene matches. This CDR3 is 14 amino acids long. The CDR3 nucleotides are TGCGCCAGCAGTGAGTGGGACAGATCAAATGAGCAGTTCTTC. This gives the protein CASSEWDRSNEQFF.

This sequence joins TRBV5-6 and TRBJ1-5; tentative D call: TRBD1 (6 bases). This CDR3 contains 13 residues. Trimming cost V 4 bases and J 6 bases, with 11 bases left between them. The germline V gene encodes CDR1 SGHDT and CDR2 YYEEEE. CDR3 sequence (DNA): TGTGCCAGCAGCACAACAGGGAGTCAGCCCCAGCATTTT. Its protein is CASSTTGSQPQHF.

This clone was counted once. The V and J genes are TRBV7-8 and TRBJ2-7; D might be TRBD1 (5 bases). Germline V gives CDR1 SGHVS, CDR2 FQNEAQ. The CDR3 sequence is 13 residues long. The germline V and J ends were trimmed by 5 bases and 6 bases, with 14 bases remaining between them. CDR3 nucleotide sequence: TGTGCCAGCAGCCCCAGGGTGTCAGGCGAGCAGTACTTC. Amino acids: CASSPRVSGEQYF.

The V call is TRBV6-2 or TRBV6-3, the J call TRBJ1-3, with D tentatively TRBD1 (5 bases). The germline V gene encodes CDR1 MNHEY and CDR2 SVGEGT. Trimming left V 2 bases short and J 2 bases short, with 10 bases between. The CDR3 runs 15 residues. CDR3 sequence: CASSYPTGAGNTIYF. The CDR3 bases are TGTGCCAGCAGTTACCCAACAGGAGCTGGAAACACCATATATTTT.

This sequence joins TRBV3-1 (or the pseudogene TRBV3-2) and TRBJ2-6; D unclear. The CDR3 is 14 amino acids. V lost 6 bases, J lost 0 bases, and 6 bases lay in between. Germline-derived CDR1 and CDR2 are LGHDT and YNNKEL (reference sequence). CDR3: CASSASSGANVLTF. The CDR3 DNA follows: TGTGCCAGCAGTGCCAGCTCTGGGGCCAACGTCCTGACTTTC.

This chain links TRBV27 with TRBJ2-5; TRBD1 might be the D (5 bases). The CDR3 length is 14 residues. V gave up 2 bases and J gave up 5 bases, with 12 bases separating them. Looked up from germline, CDR1 is MNHEY and CDR2 is SMNVEV (reference sequence). DNA of the CDR3: TGTGCCAGCAGTTTAAGGCAGGGCTCCGAGACCCAGTACTTC. As protein: CASSLRQGSETQYF.

This sequence joins TRBV3-1 (or the pseudogene TRBV3-2) and TRBJ2-1, with 7 bases that match TRBD2. The CDR3 runs 16 residues. The germline V gene encodes CDR1 LGHDT and CDR2 YNNKEL (reference sequence). Unmatched junction bases numbered 10, after V lost 1 base and J lost 7 bases. CDR3 in amino acids: CASSQVTSGIANEQFF. Written as DNA, the CDR3 is TGTGCCAGCAGCCAAGTTACAAGCGGGATCGCTAATGAGCAGTTCTTC.

The chain recombines TRBV10-3 with TRBJ1-1; 7 nucleotides agree with TRBD1. The V gene end was trimmed by 11 bases and the J gene end by 3 bases; junction bases not matched to a gene: 9. Germline V gene lookup returns CDR1 ENHRY and CDR2 SYGVKD. CDR3 length: 13 residues. The CDR3 DNA is TGTGCCGCTTCAAAGGGGGCGGACACTGAAGCTTTCTTT. This encodes CAASKGADTEAFF.

Points on this clone: Other DNA sequences within the sample encode an identical CDR3. The rearrangement joins TRBV7-3 to TRBJ1-1; 7 bases map to TRBD1. Germline-derived CDR1 and CDR2 are SGHTA and FQGTGA. Germline trimming cut 3 bases from V and 4 bases from J; bases unmatched to any gene: 2. CDR3 length equals 13 residues. CDR3 nucleotide sequence: TGTGCCAGCAGCTTGACAGGGTTCACTGAAGCTTTCTTT. It is translated as CASSLTGFTEAFF.

In this sample, this clone turned up a few times. The V gene is TRBV7-9, the J gene TRBJ2-3, with D unclear. The V gene's germline CDR1 is SEHNR and CDR2 FQNEAQ (reference sequence). This CDR3 has 15 amino acids. V lost 5 bases and J lost 4, with 16 bases in between. DNA for the CDR3: TGTGCCAGCAGCCCCCGCGGAATGATGGCAGATACGCAGTATTTT. Translation: CASSPRGMMADTQYF.

The V call is TRBV27, the J call TRBJ2-3; 11 bases map to TRBD1. Germline assignment: CDR1 MNHEY and CDR2 SMNVEV (reference sequence). With 5 bases clipped from V and 11 bases from J, the junction kept 9 bases outside the gene matches. The CDR3 covers 14 residues. The CDR3 sequence is CASSPGQGVVKQYF. The CDR3 nucleotides are TGTGCCAGCAGTCCGGGACAGGGGGTGGTAAAGCAGTATTTT.